Listed here is a single T cell receptor (beta chain). Sequencing used immunoSEQ multiplex PCR; TCRdb keeps in-frame clones, though not all of them. The repertoire holds 100,000 to 150,000 clones, less than 90% seen once, with about 1.8% in the top ten. Germline CDR1 and CDR2: SEHNR and FQNEAQ (reference sequence). The CDR3 has 15 amino acids. V lost 2 bases to trimming and J lost 0 bases; unmatched junction nucleotides: 3. The data were obtained in a study of control samples from healthy donors and cancer patients. The sample was blood. The chain couples TRBV7-9 to TRBJ1-1; 7 nucleotides line up with TRBD1. The TCR comes from a man younger than 30 in good health. The DNA of the CDR3 is TGTGCCAGCAGCTTATCGGGACAGCTGAACACTGAAGCTTTCTTT. Translation: CASSLSGQLNTEAFF.